This T cell receptor (beta chain) was found in a study of persistence of HIV-infected CD4 T cells. About the research overall: Isolated cells were CMV- and HIV-1 Gag-responding CD4+ T cells. Whole-study findings and limits: Degenerate expanded CDR3beta sequences were enriched among CMV- and Gag-responding cells. TCRbeta richness was lower in CMV- and Gag-responding cells than in anti-CD3/anti-CD28-responding cells.

Cells were stimulated with overlapping HIV-1 Gag 15-mer peptides. CD40L-negative CD69-negative CD45RO-high memory CD4+ T cells were sorted as populations depleted of antigen-responding cells. Adults with HIV-1 started suppressive ART while chronically infected. Germline lookup yields CDR1 ENHRY and CDR2 SYGVKD. V dropped 10 bases and J dropped 7; count of bases not matched to a gene: 11. The CDR3 runs to 14 residues. About this clone itself: Antigen: not known.

Sequencing used immunoSEQ version 4 in survey mode. The protocol was immunoSEQ multiplex PCR, while the TCRdb copy is restricted to in-frame clones and leaves out a portion. This table holds about 36,000 clones, under 90% found once. The clonotype comes from an adult with HIV. The donor label of this sample is uncertain. Here the sequenced sample was cultured CD4+ T cells from PBMCs, taken from a patient who received antiretroviral therapy. The V gene is TRBV10-3, the J gene TRBJ2-1; 9 bases fit TRBD1. DNA for the CDR3: TGTGCCACCCACGGACAGGGGAAGGGGAATGAGCAGTTCTTC. Translating gives CATHGQGKGNEQFF.